This TCR beta chain was profiled in a study of blood T cell repertoires in COVID-19 (TCRdb year 2020). Regarding the complete study: The collaborator samples originated in the United States, Italy and Spain and spanned the acute and convalescent phases of COVID-19. The prospective study material was composed of cDNA or gDNA derived from T cells, B-cell-depleted T cells, or PBMCs. Subjects who had been exposed to COVID-19, were actively infected with it, or had recovered from it provided the deeply sampled blood TCRbeta repertoires that made up the dataset. A freely available public database, intended as a resource for researchers studying the immune response to SARS-CoV-2, is where the repertoires were released. Samples were obtained from the ongoing ImmuneRACE study (first 160 participants) and from approximately 1,200 subjects provided by 6 global collaborators. The sample metadata nearly always contained a de-identified subject ID, COVID-19 status, age in years and sex. Where available, HLA class I and class II types were taken from metadata supplied by the sample provider and were not determined by assay-based typing. Study-level results and caveats: How much clinical and demographic metadata was included differed by source and by participant, and the metadata was provided uncurated.

As regards this clone: Its antigen is unknown. One base away there is no much larger clone; base qualities are not given.

Germline trimming amounts to 0 bases on V and 8 bases on J, with 14 as the count of junction bases outside the gene matches. From the germline V gene, CDR1 is SGDLS and CDR2 is YYNGEE. The CDR3, cysteine through phenylalanine, is 18 amino acids long. Of the read, only the CDR3 DNA is kept; its 54 bases are in frame from base 1. TCRbeta CDR3 regions were amplified from genomic DNA by means of the immunoSEQ Assay, a bias-controlled multiplex PCR. The study's own analysis went as follows. Nucleated cell counts per sample were estimated from amplification of reference gene primers within the assay. To quantify the absolute abundance of each unique TCRbeta CDR3 rearrangement, sequence reads were collapsed and filtered. For each sample, productive Simpson clonality was calculated as the square root of Simpson's diversity index across productive rearrangements. TCRdb re-hosts the immuneACCESS table, in-frame sequences only. Its copies lack some clones; in the studies checked, an unresolved V gene accounts for under half of them, and the cause for the rest is not known. V, J and clone size reflect that table, while D and trimming were determined from the DNA. This sample has roughly 140,000 clones in its table, and around nine tenths of those were observed once. The ten biggest clones cover about 11% of the sample.

Each collaborating institution followed its own protocols to collect whole blood in K2EDTA tubes. Collaborator samples were shipped for TCRbeta analysis as frozen whole blood, isolated PBMCs, or DNA extracted from either sample type. The rearrangement joined TRBV9 to TRBJ2-1, with TRBD2 identical over 10 junction bases. This receptor was identified in a man aged 50-60 years with active or convalescent COVID-19. The sequenced sample was peripheral blood. The CDR3 reads CASSVEGTSVLVRDEQFF. The DNA sequence reads TGTGCCAGCAGCGTAGAGGGGACTAGCGTTTTAGTTAGAGATGAGCAGTTCTTC.